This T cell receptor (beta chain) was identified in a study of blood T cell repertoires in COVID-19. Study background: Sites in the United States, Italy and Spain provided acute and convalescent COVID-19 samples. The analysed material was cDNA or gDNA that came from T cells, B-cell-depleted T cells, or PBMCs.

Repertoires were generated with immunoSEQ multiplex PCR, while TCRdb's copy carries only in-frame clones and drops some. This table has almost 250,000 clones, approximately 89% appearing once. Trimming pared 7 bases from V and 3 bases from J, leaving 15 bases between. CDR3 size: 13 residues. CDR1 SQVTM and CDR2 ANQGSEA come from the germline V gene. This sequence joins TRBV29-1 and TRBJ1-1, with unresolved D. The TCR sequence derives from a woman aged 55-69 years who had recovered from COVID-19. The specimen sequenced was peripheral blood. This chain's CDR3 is CSGGRRVDTEAFF. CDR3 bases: TGCAGCGGAGGGAGAAGGGTGGACACTGAAGCTTTCTTT.